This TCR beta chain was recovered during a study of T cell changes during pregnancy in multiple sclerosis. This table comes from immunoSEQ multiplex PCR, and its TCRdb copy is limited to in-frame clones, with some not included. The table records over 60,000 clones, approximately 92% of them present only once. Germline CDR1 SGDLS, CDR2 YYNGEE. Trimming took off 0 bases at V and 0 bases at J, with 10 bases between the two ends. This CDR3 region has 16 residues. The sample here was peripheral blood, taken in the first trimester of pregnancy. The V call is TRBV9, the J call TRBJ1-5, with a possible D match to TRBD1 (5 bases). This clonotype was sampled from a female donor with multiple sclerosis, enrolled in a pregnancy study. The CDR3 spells CASSVGGDYSNQPQHF. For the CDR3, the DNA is TGTGCCAGCAGCGTAGGAGGGGACTATAGCAATCAGCCCCAGCATTTT.